This section outlines one T cell receptor (beta chain) sequence together with its context. Its recognized antigen is unknown. No qualities accompany the bases; no much larger clone lies one base away. RNA was extracted using the RNeasy kit, and roughly 0.45 to 1 microgram was reverse transcribed with random hexamers. TCR beta CDR3 regions were amplified with the immunoSEQ multiplex PCR assay covering 54 Vbeta and 13 Jbeta segments. PCR amplification bias was corrected using a synthetic template baseline for primer optimization and computational correction. In the paper's pipeline: Reads were annotated to V, D and J genes according to IMGT and were analyzed with immunoSEQ Analyzer, with only productive sequences retained. Clonality was computed as one minus Shannon entropy normalized by log2 of the number of productive unique sequences. Public and private clones were assessed among the 100 most prevalent clones of each patient and control. A clone was defined as Susac-specific if it was absent from the healthy and MS cohorts, from about a thousand published viral clones and from other ImmuneACCESS disease sequences. The raw public reads went through TCRdb reprocessing: fastp at Q25, MiXCR clone calling, in-frame beta chains kept. Rows are unified per CDR3 protein, each entry keeping the most common DNA and genes. For this entry, the V and J calls and clone size follow TCRdb and not the study's own pipeline. Within this sample are hundreds of thousands of distinct CDR3 sequences, with 75% to 90% of them counted one time only. The ten largest clones add up to around 0.18% of the sample.

This sample is drawn from a study of CD8 T cells in Susac syndrome (dated by TCRdb to between 2019 and 2020). In the study overall: Whether CD8+ T cell activation and differentiation in Susac syndrome was antigen driven was tested using repertoire sequencing. CD8+ T cell repertoire clonality was compared between approximately 12 healthy donors, approximately 14 Susac syndrome patients and roughly 15 multiple sclerosis patients.

The study at large found these results: The TCR sequencing and HLA analysis was acknowledged to have included a relatively small number of individuals.

High-throughput TCR beta sequencing profiled peripheral blood CD8+ and CD4+ T cells from healthy donors, Susac syndrome patients and multiple sclerosis patients. The multiple sclerosis controls were treatment-naive patients whose relapsing-remitting disease, either stable or active, fulfilled the revised McDonald criteria. Bulk CD8+ and CD4+ T cells were purified magnetically by negative isolation, whereas CD8+ TEMRA cells were enriched by FACS. Blood was drawn into EDTA tubes, processed within 24 hours, and PBMCs were isolated by density gradient centrifugation. PBMCs intended for TCR sequencing were frozen in liquid nitrogen and were later thawed in a 37 degrees C water bath. The sorted or isolated CD4+, CD8+ and CD8+ TEMRA cells had a purity of 90% or higher. Looking up the germline V gene yields CDR1 SGHRS and CDR2 YFSETQ. The CDR3 spans 16 residues, from the cysteine through the phenylalanine. CDR3 DNA is the only sequence kept; it has 48 bases, read in frame from the first base. V ends up 5 bases short and J 11 bases short, with an unmatched junction base count of 13.

Sequenced sample: CD8+ T cells from PBMCs. The origin of this receptor is a human donor with multiple sclerosis. The V and J segments used are TRBV5-1 and TRBJ2-1, with 13 bases matching TRBD2. The CDR3: CASSTGPGLAGLQQFF. The bases read TGCGCCAGCAGTACCGGACCGGGACTAGCGGGGCTACAGCAGTTCTTC.